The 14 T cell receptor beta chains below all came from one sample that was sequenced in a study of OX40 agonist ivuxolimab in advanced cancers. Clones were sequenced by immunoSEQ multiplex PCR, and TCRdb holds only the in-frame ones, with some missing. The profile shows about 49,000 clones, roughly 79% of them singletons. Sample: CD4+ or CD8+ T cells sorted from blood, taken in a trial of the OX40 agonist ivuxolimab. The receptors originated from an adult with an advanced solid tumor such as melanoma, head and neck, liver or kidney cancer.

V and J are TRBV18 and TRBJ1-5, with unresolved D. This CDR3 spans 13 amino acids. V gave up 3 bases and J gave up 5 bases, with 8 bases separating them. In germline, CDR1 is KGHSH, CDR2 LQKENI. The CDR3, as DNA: TGTGCCAGCTCACCGGACTCAGATCAGCCCCAGCATTTT. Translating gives CASSPDSDQPQHF.

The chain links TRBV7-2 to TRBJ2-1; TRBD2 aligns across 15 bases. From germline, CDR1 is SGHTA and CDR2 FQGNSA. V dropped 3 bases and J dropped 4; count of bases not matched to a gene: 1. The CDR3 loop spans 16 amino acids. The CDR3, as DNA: TGTGCCAGCAGCTTCGGACTAGCGGGAGGGTACAATGAGCAGTTCTTC. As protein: CASSFGLAGGYNEQFF.

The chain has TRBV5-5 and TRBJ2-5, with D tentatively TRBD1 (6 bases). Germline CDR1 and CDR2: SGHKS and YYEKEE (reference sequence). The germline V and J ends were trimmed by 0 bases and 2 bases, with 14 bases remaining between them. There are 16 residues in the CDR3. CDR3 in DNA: TGTGCCAGCAGCTTGGGCCCACAGGGTACGCAAGAGACCCAGTACTTC. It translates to CASSLGPQGTQETQYF.

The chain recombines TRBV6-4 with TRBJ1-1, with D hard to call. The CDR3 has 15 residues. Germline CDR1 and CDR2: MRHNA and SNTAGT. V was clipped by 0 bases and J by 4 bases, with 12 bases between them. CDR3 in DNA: TGTGCCAGCAGTGACTCGACGGCAGGTTCCACTGAAGCTTTCTTT. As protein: CASSDSTAGSTEAFF.

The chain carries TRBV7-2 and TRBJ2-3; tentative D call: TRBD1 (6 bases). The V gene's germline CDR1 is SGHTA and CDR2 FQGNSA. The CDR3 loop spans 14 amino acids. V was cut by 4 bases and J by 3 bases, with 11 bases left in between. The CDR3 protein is CASSSNRATDTQYF. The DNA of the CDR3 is TGTGCCAGCAGCTCCAACAGGGCGACAGATACGCAGTATTTT.

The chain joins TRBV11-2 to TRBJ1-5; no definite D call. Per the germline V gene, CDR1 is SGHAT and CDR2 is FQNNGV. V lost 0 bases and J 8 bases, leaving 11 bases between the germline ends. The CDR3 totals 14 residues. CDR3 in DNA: TGTGCCAGCAGCTTAGATCCAGGATTGAAGCCCCAGCATTTT. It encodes CASSLDPGLKPQHF.

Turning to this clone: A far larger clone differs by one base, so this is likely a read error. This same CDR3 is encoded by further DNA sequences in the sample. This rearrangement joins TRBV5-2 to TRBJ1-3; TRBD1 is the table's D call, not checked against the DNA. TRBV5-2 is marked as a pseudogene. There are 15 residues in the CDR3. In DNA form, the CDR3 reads TGTGCCAGCAGCCCGGGACACGCCGAAGGAAACACCATATATTTT. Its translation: CASSPGHAEGNTIYF.

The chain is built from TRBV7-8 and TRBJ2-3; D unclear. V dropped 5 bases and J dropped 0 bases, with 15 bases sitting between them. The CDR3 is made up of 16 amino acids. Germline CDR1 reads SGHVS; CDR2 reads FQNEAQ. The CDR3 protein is CASSPWATFSTDTQYF. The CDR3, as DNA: TGTGCCAGCAGCCCCTGGGCAACTTTTAGCACAGATACGCAGTATTTT.

CDR3: CASSYSGRAMNTEAFF. In DNA form, the CDR3 reads TGTGCCAGCAGCTATAGCGGACGGGCAATGAACACTGAAGCTTTCTTT. The chain carries TRBV7-2 and TRBJ1-1; D is uncertain. V gave up 4 bases and J gave up 0 bases, with 15 bases separating them. This CDR3 is built from 16 residues. Germline V lookup: CDR1 SGHTA, CDR2 FQGNSA.

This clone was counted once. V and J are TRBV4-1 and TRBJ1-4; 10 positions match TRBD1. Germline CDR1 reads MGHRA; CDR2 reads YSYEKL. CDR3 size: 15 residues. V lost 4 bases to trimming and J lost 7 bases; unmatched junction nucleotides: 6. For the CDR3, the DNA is TGCGCCAGCAGCCTAGAGACAGGGGGCGTTGAAAAACTGTTTTTT. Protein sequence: CASSLETGGVEKLFF.

The DNA of the CDR3 is TGTGCCAGTAGTATTGAGTTTTGGGGAACAGATACGCAGTATTTT. As protein: CASSIEFWGTDTQYF. The chain employs TRBV19 and TRBJ2-3; D is undetermined. Trimming left V 3 bases short and J 3 bases short, with 13 bases between. This CDR3 spans 15 amino acids. Looked up from germline, CDR1 is LNHDA and CDR2 is SQIVND (reference sequence).

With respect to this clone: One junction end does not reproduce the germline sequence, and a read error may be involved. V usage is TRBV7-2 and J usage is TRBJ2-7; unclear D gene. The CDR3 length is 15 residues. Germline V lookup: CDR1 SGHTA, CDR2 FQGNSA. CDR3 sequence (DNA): TGCGCCAGCAGCCAAGAGTCAATGTGGAGCTACGAGCAGTACTTC. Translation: CASSQESMWSYEQYF.

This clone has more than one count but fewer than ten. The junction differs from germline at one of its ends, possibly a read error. The CDR3 loop is CASSLDPGGANTF. The CDR3 DNA is TGTGCCAGCAGCCTAGACCCCGGGGGGGCAAACACCTTC. J is TRBJ1-2 and V is TRBV11-2; D possibly corresponds to TRBD1 (6 bases). From germline, CDR1 is SGHAT and CDR2 FQNNGV. The CDR3 consists of 13 residues.

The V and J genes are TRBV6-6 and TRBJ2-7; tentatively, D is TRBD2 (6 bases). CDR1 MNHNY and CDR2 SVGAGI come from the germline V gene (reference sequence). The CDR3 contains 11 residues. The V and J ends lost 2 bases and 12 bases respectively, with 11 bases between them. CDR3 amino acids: CASSYDGGTYF. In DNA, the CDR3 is TGTGCCAGCAGTTACGACGGGGGAACGTACTTC.